The 18 T cell receptor beta chains reported below all come from one sample, sequenced in a study of blood T cell repertoires in COVID-19. Profiling relied on immunoSEQ multiplex PCR, and the TCRdb table lists in-frame clones only, not all of them. The sample shows more than 250,000 clones, around nine tenths of them seen only once. The sequenced sample consisted of peripheral blood. Receptors were obtained from a man aged 45-60 years with active or convalescent COVID-19.

The V gene is TRBV6-5, the J gene TRBJ1-3; TRBD1 might be the D (5 bases). V lost 0 bases and J 4 bases, leaving 10 bases between the germline ends. Germline V gives CDR1 MNHEY, CDR2 SVGAGI. This CDR3 contains 15 residues. As DNA, the CDR3 is TGTGCCAGCAGTTACTCGCTAGGGGTAGGAAACACCATATATTTT. The encoded protein is CASSYSLGVGNTIYF.

To note about this clone: An end of the junction does not agree with germline; a read error may underlie this. The genes are TRBV24-1 and TRBJ2-7; D perhaps matches TRBD2 (5 bases). From germline, CDR1 is KGHDR and CDR2 SFDVKD. This CDR3 spans 15 amino acids. CDR3 region: CATSDEQGLSSEQYF. The CDR3 nucleotides read TGTGCCACCAGTGATGAGCAAGGACTGTCCTCCGAGCAGTACTTC.

The chain joins TRBV18 to TRBJ2-7, with D maybe TRBD1 (6 bases). Germline V CDR1 and CDR2: KGHSH, LQKENI. This CDR3 comprises 14 residues. V lost 3 bases and J lost 3, with 12 bases in between. The DNA of the CDR3 is TGTGCCAGCTCACCGGGGGCCCCAGGCTACGAGCAGTACTTC. Its translation: CASSPGAPGYEQYF.

The chain uses TRBV5-4 and TRBJ1-6, with D unresolved. Germline CDR1 SGHNT, CDR2 YYREEE (reference sequence). The V gene lost 4 bases and the J gene lost 13 bases, with 24 bases spanning the gap. The CDR3 is 16 amino acids. DNA for the CDR3: TGTGCCAGCAGCGCGGGGTCCGGTTCGCCAACTGGGCCCCTCCACTTT. It codes for CASSAGSGSPTGPLHF.

The V call is TRBV10-3, the J call TRBJ1-1; 8 bases line up with TRBD1. With 6 bases clipped from V and 11 bases from J, the junction kept 5 bases outside the gene matches. CDR3 length: 11 amino acids. The germline gives CDR1 ENHRY, CDR2 SYGVKD. The CDR3 reads CAIRTGQEAFF. The CDR3 nucleotides read TGTGCCATCAGAACGGGACAGGAGGCTTTCTTT.

The chain has TRBV4-3 and TRBJ1-5; 7 nucleotides agree with TRBD1. CDR1 is LGHNA, CDR2 YSLEER, per germline. The V and J ends lost 3 bases and 0 bases, in that order; junction bases with no gene match: 8. The CDR3 totals 17 residues. Here the CDR3 DNA reads TGCGCCAGCAGCCACACCAGGACAGGTAGTAGCAATCAGCCCCAGCATTTT. Residues: CASSHTRTGSSNQPQHF.

The CDR3 DNA sequence: TGTGCCAGCAGCTGGGGCCCCGGACAGGAGGAGACCCAGTACTTC. This gives the protein CASSWGPGQEETQYF. The V call is TRBV5-6, the J call TRBJ2-5; TRBD1 aligns across 7 bases. Germline CDR1 reads SGHDT; CDR2 reads YYEEEE. This CDR3 is built from 15 residues. Losses at the gene ends were 3 bases for V and 5 bases for J; bases not matched to a gene: 10.

V and J are TRBV9 and TRBJ1-4; 7 bases are a match to TRBD1. CDR3 length: 15 residues. Germline V gene lookup returns CDR1 SGDLS and CDR2 YYNGEE. The V and J ends lost 4 bases and 8 bases, in that order; junction bases with no gene match: 11. The CDR3 DNA is TGTGCCAGCAGCCTCGAGACAGGGTTTGGCGAAAAACTGTTTTTT. Protein: CASSLETGFGEKLFF.

The chain joins TRBV5-1 to TRBJ2-7; TRBD2 matches 7 bases. Germline-derived CDR1 and CDR2 are SGHRS and YFSETQ. The CDR3 is 15 residues long. The J segment lost 3 bases and the V segment lost 5 bases, leaving 11 bases of the junction unmatched. CDR3 region: CASSSRGSSDYEQYF. CDR3 DNA sequence: TGCGCCAGCAGTAGTCGCGGGAGTTCGGACTACGAGCAGTACTTC.

The chain uses TRBV5-1 and TRBJ2-5; TRBD2 agrees at 10 bases. Germline CDR1 reads SGHRS; CDR2 reads YFSETQ. The CDR3 covers 14 residues. J gave up 5 bases and V 7 bases, and 8 bases lay outside the gene matches. CDR3: CASGHYSGRETQYF. Here the CDR3 DNA reads TGCGCCAGCGGTCACTATAGCGGGAGGGAGACCCAGTACTTC.

The CDR3 region is CASSQEGTGLGPEAFF. The CDR3 DNA is TGCGCCAGCAGCCAGGAGGGGACAGGGCTGGGCCCTGAAGCTTTCTTT. J is TRBJ1-1 and V is TRBV5-1, with 9 bases matching TRBD1. Germline loops: CDR1 SGHRS, CDR2 YFSETQ. V lost 4 bases to trimming and J lost 6 bases; unmatched junction nucleotides: 13. The CDR3 has 16 residues.

V is TRBV7-3 and J is TRBJ1-1; D is possibly TRBD1 (6 bases). V dropped 0 bases and J dropped 8 bases, with 10 bases sitting between them. Germline V CDR1 and CDR2: SGHTA, FQGTGA. The CDR3 sequence is 13 residues long. For the CDR3, the DNA is TGTGCCAGCAGCTTAACGGGGGGGCAGGAAGCTTTCTTT. Translated, it gives CASSLTGGQEAFF.

To note about this clone: The sample has other DNA sequences that encode this CDR3 too. The chain is built from TRBV19 and TRBJ1-5; TRBD1 matches at 8 bases. Germline V CDR1 and CDR2: LNHDA, SQIVND (reference sequence). V lost 4 bases, J lost 4 bases, and 3 bases stayed unmatched. The CDR3 loop spans 14 amino acids. The CDR3 nucleotides read TGTGCCAGTAGTACCACAGGGGGAAATCAGCCCCAGCATTTT. As protein: CASSTTGGNQPQHF.

The chain is built from TRBV2 and TRBJ2-7; TRBD1 matches at 9 bases. The V gene's germline CDR1 is SNHLY and CDR2 FYNNEI. The junction had 7 bases not matched to a gene; V was cut back by 7 bases and J by 3 bases. The CDR3 consists of 14 residues. In nucleotides, the CDR3 is TGTGCCAGCAACAGGGGGACAGGGAGCTACGAGCAGTACTTC. Its protein product is CASNRGTGSYEQYF.

The chain links TRBV7-3 to TRBJ2-1; 10 bases line up with TRBD1. The V segment lost 0 bases and the J segment 7 bases; nucleotides outside the gene matches: 12. This CDR3 region has 18 residues. CDR1 is SGHTA and CDR2 is FQGTGA in the germline V gene. CDR3 residues: CASSLTFPGQGPLNEQFF. CDR3 bases: TGTGCCAGCAGCTTAACGTTTCCGGGACAGGGGCCTCTTAATGAGCAGTTCTTC. Full variable domain (missing parts from reference TRBV7-3 and TRBJ2-1): GAGVSQTPSNKVTEKGKYVELRCDPISGHTALYWYRQSLGQGPEFLIYFQGTGAADDSGLPNDRFFAVRPEGSVSTLKIQRTERGDSAVYLCASSLTFPGQGPLNEQFFGPGTRLTVL.

This chain uses TRBV18 with TRBJ2-3; no clear D gene. This CDR3 spans 12 amino acids. Germline-derived CDR1 and CDR2 are KGHSH and LQKENI. Trimming removed 3 bases from V and 1 base from J, with 2 bases in between. CDR3 region: CASSPGTDTQYF. In DNA form, the CDR3 reads TGTGCCAGCTCACCCGGCACAGATACGCAGTATTTT.

The J gene is TRBJ2-2, the V gene TRBV7-3; D perhaps matches TRBD2 (6 bases). Germline CDR1 is SGHTA and CDR2 is FQGTGA. This CDR3 region has 15 residues. V lost 3 bases and J lost 2, with 10 bases in between. The CDR3 spells CASSFLGGNTGELFF. The CDR3 coding sequence is TGTGCCAGCAGCTTTCTCGGGGGTAACACCGGGGAGCTGTTTTTT.

Turning to this clone: At one end, the junction sequence differs from germline, possibly due to a read error. This chain joins TRBV7-7 and TRBJ1-3, with 9 bases identical to TRBD1. This CDR3 has 15 residues. Germline V gene sequence: CDR1 SSHAT, CDR2 FNYEAQ (reference sequence). The CDR3 nucleotides are TGTGCTAGCAGCCCGGGACAGGGAGGAGGAAACACCATATATTTT. It yields the protein CASSPGQGGGNTIYF.